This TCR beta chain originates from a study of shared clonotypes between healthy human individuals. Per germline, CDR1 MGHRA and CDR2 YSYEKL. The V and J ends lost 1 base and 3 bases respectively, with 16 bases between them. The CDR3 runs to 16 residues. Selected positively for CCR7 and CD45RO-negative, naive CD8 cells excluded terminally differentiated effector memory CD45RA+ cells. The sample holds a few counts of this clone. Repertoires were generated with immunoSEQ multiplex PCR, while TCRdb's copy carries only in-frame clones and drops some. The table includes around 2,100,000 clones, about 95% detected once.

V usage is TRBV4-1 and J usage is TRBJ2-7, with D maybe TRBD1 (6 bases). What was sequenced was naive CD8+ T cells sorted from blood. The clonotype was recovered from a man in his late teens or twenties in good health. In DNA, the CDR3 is TGCGCCAGCAGCCAAGCTCCCGGGGACACCGTCTACGAGCAGTACTTC. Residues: CASSQAPGDTVYEQYF.